Listed here are 15 T cell receptor beta chains from one sample, sequenced in a study of T-cell reconstitution after alpha-beta-depleted transplantation in children (dated by TCRdb to 2016 to 2018). Library preparation used PCR. Sequencer: Illumina HiSeq 2500. Molecular barcoding was employed in the preparation of TCR libraries, with unique molecular identifiers being used to normalize TCRbeta repertoire quantification. Through fastp at Q25 and MiXCR, TCRdb rebuilt clones from the public reads, retaining in-frame beta chains. Rows with a matching CDR3 protein are joined into one entry that keeps the most common DNA and genes. Present in this sample are around 960,000 distinct CDR3 sequences, roughly 29% of which were seen just once. 28% of the sample lies in the top ten. The treatment or condition label on this specimen signifies: allogeneic hematopoietic cell transplantation with graft depleted of TCRalphabeta T cells and CD19 B cells.

Sequencing used PBMCs, mostly from graft donor cells, obtained 360 days after TCRalphabeta/CD19-depleted stem cell transplant. Every receptor here comes from a boy under two years old who had a stem cell transplant for SCID, so the T cells may come from the graft donor.

This rearrangement joins TRBV20-1 to TRBJ2-2; TRBD2 aligns across 9 bases. V gave up 5 bases and J gave up 7 bases; unmatched junction bases: 8. The CDR3 loop spans 14 amino acids. CDR1 and CDR2 (germline): DFQATT, SNEGSKA (reference sequence). The CDR3 region has the DNA TGCAGTGCTCGAACCGGGACTAGCAACGGGGAGCTGTTTTTT. This codes for CSARTGTSNGELFF.

The sample holds a few counts of this clonotype. The V call is TRBV4-2, the J call TRBJ2-1; D is perhaps TRBD2 (7 bases). V lost 4 bases to trimming and J lost 8 bases, with 21 bases between them. This CDR3 is built from 16 residues. The germline V gene has CDR1 LGHNA and CDR2 YNFKEQ. The CDR3 nucleotides read TGTGCCAGCAGCCGAGAAGGGACGGGGGGCGTAGATGAGCAGTTCTTC. Translating it yields CASSREGTGGVDEQFF.

In its sample, this clonotype was seen a few times. V gene TRBV12-3 or TRBV12-4 combines with J gene TRBJ2-5; 7 bases are shared with TRBD2. The CDR3 contains 12 residues. Trimming cost V 5 bases and J 7 bases; bases outside gene matches: 4. CDR3 in DNA: TGTGCCAGCAGTAGGGACTATCTGACCCAGTACTTC. This gives the protein CASSRDYLTQYF.

This clonotype was seen only a few times. The rearrangement links TRBV20-1 to TRBJ1-5, with D unclear. V was pared by 6 bases and J by 1 base, with 16 bases between. Germline V CDR1 and CDR2: DFQATT, SNEGSKA (reference sequence). CDR3 length: 15 amino acids. CDR3 nucleotide sequence: TGCAGTGCCCAGAGACGACCCGCAAGCAATCAGCCCCAGCATTTT. This sequence encodes CSAQRRPASNQPQHF.

The chain links TRBV6-1 to TRBJ2-6; no firm D call. The V end lost 0 bases, the J end lost 2 bases, and 8 bases lay between the germline ends. The CDR3 length is 16 residues. Germline CDR1 reads MNHNS; CDR2 reads SASEGT. The CDR3 reads CASSEAISPGANVLTF. DNA of the CDR3: TGTGCCAGCAGTGAAGCGATTTCCCCTGGGGCCAACGTCCTGACTTTC.

This sequence joins TRBV4-2 and TRBJ1-4; a weak D match, TRBD1 (6 bases). CDR3 length: 15 residues. CDR1 is LGHNA, CDR2 YNFKEQ, per germline. The germline V and J ends were trimmed by 2 bases and 8 bases, with 15 bases remaining between them. Here the CDR3 reads CASSQPGGAGEKLFF. In DNA form, the CDR3 reads TGTGCCAGCAGCCAACCGGGGGGGGCCGGAGAAAAACTGTTTTTT.

This clonotype was counted a few times. This rearrangement joins TRBV6-1 to TRBJ2-5; D possibly corresponds to TRBD1 (6 bases). V lost 5 bases to trimming and J lost 2 bases, with 15 bases between them. Germline V CDR1 and CDR2: MNHNS, SASEGT. The CDR3 covers 15 residues. In DNA, the CDR3 is TGTGCCAGCAGTCCAAGACAGGTTATTCAAGAGACCCAGTACTTC. Translated, it gives CASSPRQVIQETQYF.

This clonotype appeared a few times. This chain uses TRBV20-1 with TRBJ1-2, with D tentatively TRBD1 (5 bases). CDR3 length equals 12 residues. Germline values: CDR1 DFQATT, CDR2 SNEGSKA (reference sequence). Here the CDR3 reads CGIGARPYGYTF. The CDR3 DNA follows: TGCGGGATCGGGGCTCGCCCTTATGGCTACACCTTC.

This chain uses TRBV5-1 with TRBJ2-1, with 8 bases lining up with TRBD2. V trimming: 1 base; J trimming: 3 bases; junction bases outside the gene matches: 6. The CDR3 loop spans 16 amino acids. CDR1 is SGHRS and CDR2 is YFSETQ in the germline V gene. The CDR3 loop reads CASSLNGGGLYNEQFF. CDR3 bases: TGCGCCAGCAGCTTGAACGGCGGGGGGCTCTACAATGAGCAGTTCTTC.

This clonotype occurred a few times. The CDR3 DNA follows: TGTGCCAGCAGCTTAAGGCAGGGAAAGACCCAGTACTTC. This gives the protein CASSLRQGKTQYF. The genes are TRBV7-3 and TRBJ2-5; maybe TRBD1 (5 bases). Trimming cost V 1 base and J 6 bases, with 9 bases left between them. Germline V gene sequence: CDR1 SGHTA, CDR2 FQGTGA. CDR3 length equals 13 residues.

In the case of this clonotype: A junction end diverges from the germline sequence, so it may reflect a read error. CDR3 region: CASCQDKVAGYRGELFF. CDR3 DNA: TGTGCCAGCTGCCAAGATAAGGTAGCGGGGTACCGAGGGGAGCTGTTTTTT. V gene TRBV3-1 combines with J gene TRBJ2-2, with 8 bases aligning to TRBD2. The CDR3 totals 17 residues. The germline V gene encodes CDR1 LGHDT and CDR2 YNNKEL (reference sequence).

The chain uses TRBV2 and TRBJ2-2; perhaps TRBD2 as D (5 bases). CDR1 and CDR2 from the germline V gene are SNHLY and FYNNEI. The germline V and J ends were trimmed by 5 bases and 5 bases, with 6 bases remaining between them. There are 12 residues in the CDR3. The CDR3 sequence: CASSWETGELFF. CDR3 nucleotide sequence: TGTGCCAGCAGTTGGGAGACCGGGGAGCTGTTTTTT.

The V and J genes are TRBV5-1 and TRBJ2-7; 9 nucleotides match TRBD1. Germline V gives CDR1 SGHRS, CDR2 YFSETQ. CDR3 size: 15 residues. V was pared by 2 bases and J by 7 bases, with 10 bases of the junction left unmatched. The CDR3 bases are TGCGCCAGCAGCTTTGGGGGACAGGGCGCCTGGGAGCAGTACTTC. The encoded protein is CASSFGGQGAWEQYF.

This clonotype came up a few times. The J gene is TRBJ2-1, the V gene TRBV9; tentatively, D is TRBD1 (5 bases). Germline CDR1 is SGDLS and CDR2 is YYNGEE. Trimming pared 0 bases from V and 5 bases from J, leaving 9 bases between. The CDR3 has 14 amino acids. This CDR3 reads CASSVGRANNEQFF. CDR3 coding DNA: TGTGCCAGCAGCGTAGGCAGGGCAAACAATGAGCAGTTCTTC. The whole variable domain, filled in from reference TRBV9 and TRBJ2-1, reads DSGVTQTPKHLITATGQRVTLRCSPRSGDLSVYWYQQSLDQGLQFLIQYYNGEERAKGNILERFSAQQFPDLHSELNLSSLELGDSALYFCASSVGRANNEQFFGPGTRLTVL.

This clonotype was observed a few times. The genes are TRBV10-3 and TRBJ2-5; 9 positions match TRBD1. This CDR3 is built from 13 residues. Germline trimming cut 6 bases from V and 3 bases from J; bases unmatched to any gene: 2. Germline V CDR1 and CDR2: ENHRY, SYGVKD. The CDR3 here is CAIRQGAEETQYF. The DNA of the CDR3 is TGTGCCATCAGACAGGGGGCAGAAGAGACCCAGTACTTC.